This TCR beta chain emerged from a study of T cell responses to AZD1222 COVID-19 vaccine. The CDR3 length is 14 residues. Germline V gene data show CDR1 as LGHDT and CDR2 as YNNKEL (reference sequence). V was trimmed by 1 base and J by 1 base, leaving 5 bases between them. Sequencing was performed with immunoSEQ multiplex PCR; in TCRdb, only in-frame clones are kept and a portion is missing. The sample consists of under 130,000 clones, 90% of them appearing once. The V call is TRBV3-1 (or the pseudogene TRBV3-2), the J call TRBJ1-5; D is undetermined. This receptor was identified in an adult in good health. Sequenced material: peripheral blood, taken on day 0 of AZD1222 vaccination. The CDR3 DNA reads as TGTGCCAGCAGCCAAGTGGCCAGCAATCAGCCCCAGCATTTT. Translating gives CASSQVASNQPQHF.